The next 27 T cell receptor beta chains were all read from a single sample in a study of cytomegalovirus exposure and HLA in healthy donors. Assay used: immunoSEQ multiplex PCR; TCRdb lists only in-frame clones, some missing. The sample consists of over 200,000 clones, around 91% of them appearing once. Sequencing was carried out using PBMCs. Source of these receptors: a woman aged 25 to 39 in good health and CMV-seronegative.

This clone has only a few counts. This chain joins TRBV2 and TRBJ2-7, with a possible D match to TRBD1 (5 bases). The germline gives CDR1 SNHLY, CDR2 FYNNEI. The CDR3 covers 15 residues. The germline V and J ends were trimmed by 9 bases and 3 bases, with 21 bases remaining between them. The CDR3 DNA follows: TGTGCCAGTAAGGGGCTTGAGGATTCTCGCTACGAGCAGTACTTC. Amino acid sequence: CASKGLEDSRYEQYF.

This chain joins TRBV7-3 and TRBJ2-5; tentatively, D is TRBD2 (6 bases). Germline V gene sequence: CDR1 SGHTA, CDR2 FQGTGA. Trimming removed 4 bases at V and 4 bases at J, with 13 bases between. The CDR3 extends over 14 amino acids. CDR3 in DNA: TGTGCCAGCAGCTCGGGACTTTGGGGAGAGACCCAGTACTTC. As protein: CASSSGLWGETQYF.

The V gene is TRBV29-1, the J gene TRBJ2-3; D not certain. V was shortened by 4 bases and J by 4 bases, with 3 bases between the two germline ends. The CDR3 extends over 10 amino acids. The germline V gene encodes CDR1 SQVTM and CDR2 ANQGSEA. The CDR3 DNA sequence: TGCAGCGTTGTTTCAGATACGCAGTATTTT. Protein sequence: CSVVSDTQYF.

The V and J genes are TRBV6-5 and TRBJ2-5; D unclear. Trimming removed 5 bases at V and 1 base at J, with 8 bases between. The CDR3 spans 13 residues. Germline lookup yields CDR1 MNHEY and CDR2 SVGAGI. CDR3 bases: TGTGCCAGCAGTGAGCCCCCCCAAGAGACCCAGTACTTC. This gives the protein CASSEPPQETQYF.

The V and J genes are TRBV5-4 and TRBJ2-7, with D possibly TRBD1 on 7 matching bases. V lost 2 bases and J 2 bases, leaving 11 bases between the germline ends. Germline V lookup: CDR1 SGHNT, CDR2 YYREEE (reference sequence). There are 14 residues in the CDR3. CDR3 sequence: CASSFGGQPYEQYF. DNA of the CDR3: TGTGCCAGCAGCTTCGGGGGACAGCCCTACGAGCAGTACTTC.

V gene TRBV5-6 combines with J gene TRBJ1-2; D is ambiguous. V was cut by 4 bases and J by 6 bases, with 25 bases left in between. Per the germline V gene, CDR1 is SGHDT and CDR2 is YYEEEE. The CDR3 consists of 17 residues. The chain's CDR3 is CASSVPQVTDFNDGYTF. The CDR3 DNA reads as TGTGCCAGCAGCGTTCCCCAGGTCACCGACTTCAATGATGGCTACACCTTC.

V gene TRBV6-1 combines with J gene TRBJ1-2; D not certain. V shed 7 bases and J shed 7 bases, with 10 bases lying between them. The CDR3 has 11 residues. The germline V gene has CDR1 MNHNS and CDR2 SASEGT. The CDR3, as DNA: TGTGCCAGCACCGGCGCGCCTGGCTACACCTTC. This sequence encodes CASTGAPGYTF.

The J gene is TRBJ2-1, the V gene TRBV10-3; D is ambiguous. Trimming left V 0 bases short and J 10 bases short, with 7 bases between. Germline CDR1 ENHRY, CDR2 SYGVKD. This CDR3 comprises 12 residues. In nucleotides, the CDR3 is TGTGCCATCAGTGAGTCAGGCAGGGAGCAGTTCTTC. Translation gives CAISESGREQFF.

V is TRBV6-6 and J is TRBJ2-5, with D unresolved. The CDR3 contains 11 residues. Germline CDR1 and CDR2: MNHNY and SVGAGI (reference sequence). Trimming took 9 bases from V and 4 from J, leaving 9 bases between them. The CDR3 nucleotides read TGTGCCAGTACCTATGGAGAGACCCAGTACTTC. This encodes CASTYGETQYF.

V gene TRBV28 combines with J gene TRBJ1-2; D may be TRBD1 (6 bases). Looked up from germline, CDR1 is MDHEN and CDR2 is SYDVKM. CDR3 length: 12 residues. V lost 4 bases, J lost 8 bases, and 11 bases lay in between. CDR3 region: CASSSGDVGYTF. In nucleotides, the CDR3 is TGTGCCAGCAGTTCAGGGGATGTCGGCTACACCTTC.

The chain is built from TRBV7-3 and TRBJ2-1; no clear D. Deletions cut 3 bases from V and 6 bases from J, with 9 bases between. This CDR3 comprises 13 residues. Germline CDR1 SGHTA, CDR2 FQGTGA. The CDR3 bases are TGTGCCAGCAGCTTGGCCTATGTCAATGAGCAGTTCTTC. Translated: CASSLAYVNEQFF.

This rearrangement joins TRBV7-9 to TRBJ2-2; weak D call: TRBD1 (5 bases). CDR1 is SEHNR and CDR2 is FQNEAQ in the germline V gene (reference sequence). The V end lost 1 base, the J end lost 0 bases, and 12 bases lay between the germline ends. The CDR3 length is 17 residues. DNA of the CDR3: TGTGCCAGCAGCTTAGTTGGACACCTCGCGAACACCGGGGAGCTGTTTTTT. Translating gives CASSLVGHLANTGELFF.

This clone showed up just a few times. The CDR3 DNA is TGTGCCAGCAGCTTAGTCTTGGAGACCCAGTACTTC. Encoded protein: CASSLVLETQYF. The chain uses TRBV7-8 and TRBJ2-5; D remains unclear. V lost 1 base and J lost 5, with 5 bases in between. Germline V CDR1 and CDR2: SGHVS, FQNEAQ. There are 12 residues in the CDR3.

This rearrangement joins TRBV28 to TRBJ2-7; 7 bases match TRBD1. Germline CDR1 reads MDHEN; CDR2 reads SYDVKM. There are 16 residues in the CDR3. With V trimmed by 1 base and J by 9 bases, 15 bases remained unmatched. The CDR3 nucleotides read TGTGCCAGCAGTTTATACGACAGGGTTAAATCAAGCGGGCAGTACTTC. Protein sequence: CASSLYDRVKSSGQYF.

The chain employs TRBV6-5 and TRBJ1-4; no clear D gene. The CDR3 totals 15 residues. CDR1 MNHEY and CDR2 SVGAGI come from the germline V gene. V dropped 6 bases and J dropped 0 bases, with 11 bases sitting between them. CDR3 sequence reads: CASRGGSATNEKLFF. DNA of the CDR3: TGTGCCAGCAGGGGAGGGTCGGCAACTAATGAAAAACTGTTTTTT.

This rearrangement joins TRBV7-6 to TRBJ2-1; D is uncertain. Germline values: CDR1 SGHVS, CDR2 FNYEAQ. The length of the CDR3 is 16 residues. Trimming cost V 5 bases and J 0 bases, with 14 bases left between them. CDR3 sequence: CASSPKSFLSYNEQFF. CDR3 coding DNA: TGTGCCAGCAGCCCAAAAAGTTTCCTCTCCTACAATGAGCAGTTCTTC. Supplemented by reference TRBV7-6 and TRBJ2-1, the full variable domain reads GAGVSQSPRYKVTKRGQDVALRCDPISGHVSLYWYRQALGQGPEFLTYFNYEAQQDKSGLPNDRFSAERPEGSISTLTIQRTEQRDSAMYRCASSPKSFLSYNEQFFGPGTRLTVL.

The chain combines TRBV28 with TRBJ1-5, with D possibly TRBD1 on 5 matching bases. With 4 bases removed from V and 2 bases from J, the gap between germline ends came to 12 bases. There are 15 residues in the CDR3. The germline V gene has CDR1 MDHEN and CDR2 SYDVKM. This CDR3 is CASSSPQGGNQPQHF. CDR3 coding DNA: TGTGCCAGCAGTTCCCCCCAGGGTGGCAATCAGCCCCAGCATTTT.

The chain uses TRBV20-1 and TRBJ1-1, with TRBD1 matching 7 bases. Germline CDR1 and CDR2: DFQATT and SNEGSKA (reference sequence). V shed 0 bases and J 10 bases; nucleotides not matched to a gene: 2. The CDR3 loop spans 11 amino acids. The CDR3 DNA reads as TGCAGTGCTAGAGACACAGGGGTAGCTTTCTTT. Translation: CSARDTGVAFF.

V gene TRBV7-6 combines with J gene TRBJ2-2; 7 nucleotides match TRBD1. The CDR3 is made up of 16 amino acids. V lost 5 bases to trimming and J lost 5 bases; unmatched junction nucleotides: 11. Germline V gene lookup returns CDR1 SGHVS and CDR2 FNYEAQ. The CDR3 spells CASSPSIDRETGELFF. The CDR3 nucleotides are TGTGCCAGCAGCCCATCGATAGACAGGGAAACCGGGGAGCTGTTTTTT.

The genes are TRBV9 and TRBJ2-3; the D call may be TRBD1 or TRBD2 (5 bases each). CDR3 size: 15 residues. The V end lost 4 bases, the J end lost 5 bases, and 17 bases lay between the germline ends. Germline V gene sequence: CDR1 SGDLS, CDR2 YYNGEE. The CDR3 is CASSPFDGAGDTQYF. DNA for the CDR3: TGTGCCAGCAGCCCCTTTGATGGGGCGGGAGATACGCAGTATTTT.

This chain uses TRBV11-3 with TRBJ2-7, with D maybe TRBD1 (6 bases). CDR1 is SGHNT, CDR2 YENEEA, per germline. The V end was cut by 5 bases, the J end by 0 bases, with 17 bases between. The CDR3 is 16 amino acids. The CDR3 reads CASSLIMDSPSYEQYF. The CDR3 DNA reads as TGTGCCAGCAGCCTTATTATGGACAGCCCCTCCTACGAGCAGTACTTC.

This clone appeared once. The chain couples TRBV25-1 to TRBJ2-3, with D uncertain. CDR1 and CDR2 (germline): MGHDK, SYGVNS. The CDR3 has 12 amino acids. Trimming cost V 6 bases and J 8 bases, with 12 bases left between them. CDR3 in amino acids: CASREPSGTQYF. DNA of the CDR3: TGTGCCAGCAGGGAACCTTCGGGTACGCAGTATTTT.

The chain is built from TRBV19 and TRBJ2-7; D not certain. Germline-derived CDR1 and CDR2 are LNHDA and SQIVND (reference sequence). With 3 bases removed from V and 6 bases from J, the gap between germline ends came to 12 bases. This CDR3 is built from 13 residues. The CDR3 DNA reads as TGTGCCAGTAGTATCGGGTTCTCGGCCGAGCAGTACTTC. It is translated as CASSIGFSAEQYF.

The chain carries TRBV28 and TRBJ1-4; no clear D. Germline V CDR1 and CDR2: MDHEN, SYDVKM. Deletions cut 2 bases from V and 4 bases from J, with 14 bases between. The CDR3 consists of 16 residues. The CDR3 DNA is TGTGCCAGCAGTTTAGGAGAGGGAGGCCTTAATGAAAAACTGTTTTTT. Translated, it gives CASSLGEGGLNEKLFF.

The chain has TRBV28 and TRBJ1-5; D call uncertain. The germline gives CDR1 MDHEN, CDR2 SYDVKM. Trimming removed 3 bases from V and 5 bases from J, with 5 bases in between. This CDR3 spans 12 amino acids. CDR3 sequence: CASSFPDQPQHF. The CDR3 coding sequence is TGTGCCAGCAGTTTTCCCGATCAGCCCCAGCATTTT.

This chain links TRBV27 with TRBJ2-3, with 8 bases fitting TRBD1. Trimming at V came to 0 bases and at J to 2 bases, leaving 4 bases not matched to a gene. This CDR3 is built from 16 residues. In germline, CDR1 is MNHEY, CDR2 SMNVEV (reference sequence). The CDR3 here is CASSLSRDRYTDTQYF. CDR3 DNA sequence: TGTGCCAGCAGTTTATCCCGGGACAGGTACACAGATACGCAGTATTTT.

The V call is TRBV4-3, the J call TRBJ1-4; D gene unclear. Germline V CDR1 and CDR2: LGHNA, YSLEER. The CDR3 has 16 residues. V dropped 5 bases and J dropped 1 base, with 14 bases sitting between them. This CDR3 is CASSSKGRVTNEKLFF. Written as DNA, the CDR3 is TGCGCCAGCAGCTCAAAAGGGAGGGTAACTAATGAAAAACTGTTTTTT.